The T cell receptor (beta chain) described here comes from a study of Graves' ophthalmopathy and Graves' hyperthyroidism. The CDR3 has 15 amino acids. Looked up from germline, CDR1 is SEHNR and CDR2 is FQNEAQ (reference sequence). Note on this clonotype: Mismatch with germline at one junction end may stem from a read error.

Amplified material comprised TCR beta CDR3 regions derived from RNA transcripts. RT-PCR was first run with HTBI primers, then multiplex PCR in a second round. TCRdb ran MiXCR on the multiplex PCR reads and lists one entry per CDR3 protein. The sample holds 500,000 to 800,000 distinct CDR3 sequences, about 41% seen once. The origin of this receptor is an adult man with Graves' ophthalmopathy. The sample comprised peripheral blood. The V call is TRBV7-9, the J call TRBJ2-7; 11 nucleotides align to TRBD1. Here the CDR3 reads CASSYGTGGVYEQYF. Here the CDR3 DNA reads TGCGCCAGCAGCTACGGGACAGGGGGAGTTTACGAGCAGTACTTC. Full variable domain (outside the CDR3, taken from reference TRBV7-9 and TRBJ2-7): DTGVSQNPRHKITKRGQNVTFRCDPISEHNRLYWYRQTLGQGPEFLTYFQNEAQLEKSRLLSDRFSAERPKGSFSTLEIQRTEQGDSAMYLCASSYGTGGVYEQYFGPGTRLTVT.